The sequence of this T cell receptor (beta chain) was determined in a study of T cells in Graves' hyperthyroidism and ophthalmopathy. Study in general: Any treatment followed the collection of peripheral blood at initial diagnosis. Notes on the study in general: The majority of expanded thyroid clonotypes above 0.001 also appeared in blood. Model predictions of ophthalmopathy came a median approximately 6 months before onset.

Researchers took RNA transcripts and amplified the TCR beta CDR3 regions from them. First-round RT-PCR with HTBI primers amplified the TCR CDR3 region. MiXCR was run by TCRdb on the multiplex PCR reads, yielding one entry per CDR3 protein. The repertoire holds more than 300,000 distinct CDR3 sequences, with roughly 13% as singletons. On this clonotype: Its antigen is unknown.

Trimming stripped 6 bases from V and 2 bases from J, with 10 bases between. CDR1 is MNHNS, CDR2 SASEGT, per germline. CDR3 size: 13 residues. Newly diagnosed hyperthyroidism patients aged 18 to 65 years had disease lasting under 2 months. The sequenced material came from blood. This receptor was obtained from a woman aged 25-40 years with Graves' hyperthyroidism. V gene TRBV6-1 combines with J gene TRBJ2-5, with D tentatively TRBD2 (7 bases). The CDR3 is CASRGGGQETQYF. CDR3 DNA sequence: TGTGCCAGCAGAGGGGGAGGGCAAGAGACCCAGTACTTC.